This T cell receptor beta chain was obtained from a study of control samples from healthy donors and cancer patients (dated by TCRdb to 2018 to 2021). CDR1 and CDR2 are drawn from the germline V gene (reference sequence): SGHNT, YYREEE. Spanning cysteine to phenylalanine, the CDR3 consists of 15 amino acids. Solely the CDR3 DNA is kept, with 45 bases framed from the first base. The V and J ends are trimmed by 0 bases and 8 bases, leaving 14 bases between them. This clone occurred a few times. Its antigen target is currently unknown. No quality values exist for individual bases; no much larger clone is one base distant. The library was produced with the immunoSEQ multiplex PCR assay. In its TCRdb copy, this immuneACCESS table keeps in-frame sequences only and misses some clones. Where compared with another copy, unresolved V genes explain less than half of these, and the others have no known cause. In this sample the table shows 40,000 to 60,000 clones, 86% of which occur a single time. About 3% of the sample lies in the top ten.

This chain is built from TRBV5-4 and TRBJ1-4; the D gene cannot be named for sure. Source material: PBMCs. The TCR was taken from a woman aged 45-59 years with lung cancer. The sequenced DNA is TGTGCCAGCAGCTTGGCCGGTCCGGGTGAGGAAAAACTGTTTTTT. The encoded protein is CASSLAGPGEEKLFF.